This TCR beta chain was sequenced during a study of glioma-infiltrating T cells after dendritic cell vaccination. Clones were sequenced by immunoSEQ multiplex PCR, and TCRdb holds only the in-frame ones, with some missing. The profile shows some 70,000 clones, around 86% of them singletons. CDR1 LGHNA and CDR2 YNFKEQ come from the germline V gene. Unmatched junction bases numbered 13, after V lost 5 bases and J lost 6 bases. The CDR3 consists of 17 residues. Sequenced here: blood, sampled before dendritic cell vaccination. The sequence derives from a human donor with glioblastoma. V and J are TRBV4-2 and TRBJ1-3; 10 bases fit TRBD1. For the CDR3, the DNA is TGTGCCAGCAGCAAACAGACAGGGGGCGGCTCCGAAAACACCATATATTTT. Protein: CASSKQTGGGSENTIYF.